These 30 T cell receptor beta chains originate from one sample sequenced in a study of shared clonotypes between healthy human individuals (dated by TCRdb to 2020 to 2022). For the CD8 naive samples, CD45RO-negative cells were positively selected for CCR7, yielding a CD45RA+CCR7+ population from which TemRA cells were excluded. Receptor libraries were prepared by the immunoSEQ multiplex PCR assay. TCRdb re-hosts the immuneACCESS table, in-frame sequences only. Its copies lack some clones; in the studies checked, an unresolved V gene accounts for under half of them, and the cause for the rest is not known. In all, the sample holds around 700,000 clones, and 92% of those were seen once. The ten largest clones take up roughly 22% of the sample. Input material: naive CD8+ T cells sorted from blood. The cell subset or site label, as the study defines it: CD45RA+CCR7+. Every receptor here comes from a man aged 25 to 40 in good health.

The chain combines TRBV25-1 with TRBJ2-5; no reliable D call. Trimming removed 1 base from V and 5 bases from J, with 8 bases in between. The CDR3 length is 13 residues. Germline V gene sequence: CDR1 MGHDK, CDR2 SYGVNS. CDR3 sequence (DNA): TGTGCCAGCAGTGAATTAAACGGGGAGACCCAGTACTTC. This encodes CASSELNGETQYF. Using reference TRBV25-1 and TRBJ2-5 for the parts outside the CDR3, the full variable domain is EADIYQTPRYLVIGTGKKITLECSQTMGHDKMYWYQQDPGMELHLIHYSYGVNSTEKGDLSSESTVSRIRTEHFPLTLESARPSHTSQYLCASSELNGETQYFGPGTRLLVL.

The chain employs TRBV6-5 and TRBJ1-3, with D hard to call. With 1 base removed from V and 0 bases from J, the gap between germline ends came to 10 bases. The CDR3 has 16 amino acids. Per the germline V gene, CDR1 is MNHEY and CDR2 is SVGAGI. The CDR3 DNA is TGTGCCAGCAGTTACTTGGTTCCCAACTCTGGAAACACCATATATTTT. Translation: CASSYLVPNSGNTIYF.

The J gene is TRBJ2-1, the V gene TRBV29-1, with D possibly being TRBD1 (6 bases). V was clipped by 1 base and J by 7 bases, with 23 bases between them. Per the germline V gene, CDR1 is SQVTM and CDR2 is ANQGSEA. The CDR3 length is 17 residues. The CDR3: CSVEVGASFSTYNEQFF. CDR3 coding DNA: TGCAGCGTTGAAGTGGGGGCTAGCTTTTCCACTTATAATGAGCAGTTCTTC.

This chain joins TRBV6-5 and TRBJ2-7; D perhaps matches TRBD1 (6 bases). Germline loops: CDR1 MNHEY, CDR2 SVGAGI. This CDR3 contains 13 residues. For the CDR3, the DNA is TGTGTCAGTACAGGGTCCCTTACCTACGAGCAGTACTTC. Translating gives CVSTGSLTYEQYF.

The chain uses TRBV2 and TRBJ2-1, with D perhaps TRBD2 (6 bases). The CDR3 extends over 13 amino acids. CDR1 and CDR2 (germline): SNHLY, FYNNEI. V lost 4 bases to trimming and J lost 4 bases, with 8 bases between them. CDR3 residues: CASSGGRYNEQFF. In DNA form, the CDR3 reads TGTGCCAGCAGTGGAGGGAGGTACAATGAGCAGTTCTTC.

Concerning this clone: Since a far larger clone is one base different, this is likely a read error. The same CDR3 is also encoded by other DNA sequences in this sample. V and J are TRBV6-5 and TRBJ2-7; 11 nucleotides align to TRBD1. The CDR3 runs 14 residues. Germline V gives CDR1 MNHEY, CDR2 SVGAGI. J was trimmed by 3 bases and V by 6 bases; bases with no gene match: 4. CDR3 loop: CASSRGTGGYEQYF. In DNA, the CDR3 is TGTGCCAGCAGCCGCGGGACAGGGGGCTACGAGCAGTACTTC.

The CDR3 nucleotides are TGTGCCAGCAGCGGACTAGCGGGAGAGGCCGGGGAGCTGTTTTTT. It encodes CASSGLAGEAGELFF. The chain uses TRBV9 and TRBJ2-2; 12 positions match TRBD2. This CDR3 is built from 15 residues. V gave up 3 bases and J gave up 6 bases; unmatched junction bases: 3. Germline V lookup: CDR1 SGDLS, CDR2 YYNGEE.

The CDR3 DNA reads as TGTGCCAGCAGCTTTAGCGCGGGATTCTCCAGCGGGGAGCTGTTTTTT. It encodes CASSFSAGFSSGELFF. The rearrangement joins TRBV5-4 to TRBJ2-2; D possibly corresponds to TRBD2 (6 bases). The CDR3 consists of 16 residues. V lost 2 bases to trimming and J lost 7 bases, with 18 bases between them. CDR1 and CDR2 (germline): SGHNT, YYREEE (reference sequence).

The chain links TRBV6-1 to TRBJ2-1, with D maybe TRBD1 (6 bases). CDR3 length equals 14 residues. V shed 5 bases and J shed 7 bases, with 15 bases lying between them. CDR1 is MNHNS, CDR2 SASEGT, per germline. The CDR3 sequence: CASSPWDTGNEQFF. The CDR3 nucleotides read TGTGCCAGCAGTCCATGGGACACCGGGAATGAGCAGTTCTTC.

The V and J genes are TRBV30 and TRBJ2-4; tentatively, D is TRBD2 (7 bases). The germline gives CDR1 GTSNPN, CDR2 SVGIG (reference sequence). The CDR3 has 13 amino acids. V was pared by 1 base and J by 11 bases, with 15 bases between. CDR3 sequence: CAWSEGEGLFQYF. For the CDR3, the DNA is TGTGCCTGGAGTGAGGGGGAGGGCCTCTTTCAGTACTTC. Filled out from reference TRBV30 and TRBJ2-4, the complete variable domain reads SQTIHQWPATLVQPVGSPLSLECTVEGTSNPNLYWYRQAAGRGLQLLFYSVGIGQISSEVPQNLSASRPQDRQFILSSKKLLLSDSGFYLCAWSEGEGLFQYFGAGTRLSVL.

The chain is built from TRBV19 and TRBJ2-1; 9 bases match TRBD2. Germline V CDR1 and CDR2: LNHDA, SQIVND (reference sequence). The V segment lost 3 bases and the J segment 8 bases; nucleotides outside the gene matches: 8. CDR3 length: 15 residues. In DNA form, the CDR3 reads TGTGCCAGTAGTATTATCGCGGGAGGGCAGGATGAGCAGTTCTTC. Translated: CASSIIAGGQDEQFF.

The rearrangement joins TRBV27 to TRBJ2-3; TRBD1 agrees at 7 bases. CDR1 and CDR2 (germline): MNHEY, SMNVEV (reference sequence). The V segment lost 4 bases and the J segment 2 bases; nucleotides outside the gene matches: 12. This CDR3 has 17 residues. The CDR3 DNA is TGTGCCAGCAGTTCGGTCGACACGGGACAGCTCACAGATACGCAGTATTTT. Translating gives CASSSVDTGQLTDTQYF.

The chain is built from TRBV5-1 and TRBJ2-2; D might be TRBD1 (5 bases). CDR1 and CDR2 (germline): SGHRS, YFSETQ. Trimming stripped 4 bases from V and 9 bases from J, with 10 bases between. The CDR3 length is 12 residues. In nucleotides, the CDR3 is TGCGCCAGCAGCCAACAGGAACGGGAGCTGTTTTTT. It is translated as CASSQQERELFF.

The chain employs TRBV6-1 and TRBJ2-7; 8 bases fit TRBD2. Germline-derived CDR1 and CDR2 are MNHNS and SASEGT. V lost 6 bases, J lost 4 bases, and 11 bases stayed unmatched. The CDR3 loop spans 15 amino acids. The CDR3 DNA reads TGTGCCAGCAGGAGCGGGAGTGGGTCCTTTTACGAGCAGTACTTC. This encodes CASRSGSGSFYEQYF.

This clone was observed once. This chain links TRBV6-5 with TRBJ2-1, with 7 bases matching TRBD2. The CDR3 is made up of 14 amino acids. V was pared by 6 bases and J by 0 bases, with 2 bases of the junction left unmatched. Germline V gene sequence: CDR1 MNHEY, CDR2 SVGAGI. CDR3 region: CASRRGSSYNEQFF. DNA of the CDR3: TGTGCCAGCAGGCGGGGGAGCTCCTACAATGAGCAGTTCTTC.

The chain is built from TRBV27 and TRBJ2-3; no definite D call. Trimming cost V 7 bases and J 2 bases, with 7 bases left between them. The germline V gene encodes CDR1 MNHEY and CDR2 SMNVEV (reference sequence). CDR3 length equals 12 residues. The CDR3 coding sequence is TGTGCCAGCACTGCCTCCACAGATACGCAGTATTTT. This gives the protein CASTASTDTQYF.

This clone was recorded once. The chain has TRBV14 and TRBJ2-1; 9 nucleotides align to TRBD1. This CDR3 region has 14 residues. Germline CDR1 is SGHDN and CDR2 is FVKESK. V was clipped by 5 bases and J by 7 bases; unmatched bases: 6. DNA of the CDR3: TGTGCCAGCAGCTACTGGGACAGGGAAAATGAGCAGTTCTTC. It yields the protein CASSYWDRENEQFF.

The CDR3 protein is CASSYGQGTNEKLFF. The DNA for the CDR3 is TGTGCCAGCAGTTACGGACAGGGAACTAATGAAAAACTGTTTTTT. The chain has TRBV6-5 and TRBJ1-4; 8 nucleotides align to TRBD1. This CDR3 has 15 amino acids. With V trimmed by 2 bases and J by 1 base, 0 bases remained unmatched. The germline V gene encodes CDR1 MNHEY and CDR2 SVGAGI.

V and J are TRBV30 and TRBJ2-7, with D possibly being TRBD2 (5 bases). Trimming cost V 7 bases and J 1 base, with 23 bases left between them. The CDR3 is 16 amino acids. The V gene's germline CDR1 is GTSNPN and CDR2 SVGIG (reference sequence). CDR3 region: CAYSGPRGRNSYEQYF. CDR3 nucleotides: TGTGCCTACTCCGGGCCCCGCGGGCGGAATTCCTACGAGCAGTACTTC.

The chain's CDR3 is CASSQSPGREQFF. CDR3 in DNA: TGTGCCAGCAGCCAGAGTCCGGGACGTGAGCAGTTCTTC. The genes are TRBV14 and TRBJ2-1, with D perhaps assigned TRBD1 or TRBD2 (5 bases each). Trimming shortened V by 3 bases and J by 9 bases, and 12 bases separated the two germline ends. This CDR3 is built from 13 residues. Germline CDR1 is SGHDN and CDR2 is FVKESK.

This chain links TRBV2 with TRBJ2-1; D is perhaps TRBD1 or TRBD2 (6 bases each). The germline V gene has CDR1 SNHLY and CDR2 FYNNEI. V shed 5 bases and J shed 4 bases, with 15 bases lying between them. The CDR3 extends over 15 amino acids. The CDR3: CASSRGTLTYNEQFF. The CDR3 DNA sequence: TGTGCCAGCAGTAGGGGGACTCTGACTTACAATGAGCAGTTCTTC.

The chain is built from TRBV9 and TRBJ2-2; tentative D call: TRBD1 (6 bases). Germline lookup yields CDR1 SGDLS and CDR2 YYNGEE. CDR3 size: 17 residues. Deletions cut 1 base from V and 0 bases from J, with 13 bases between. The CDR3 here is CASSVSRDKTNTGELFF. CDR3 sequence (DNA): TGTGCCAGCAGCGTAAGCCGGGACAAGACGAACACCGGGGAGCTGTTTTTT.

This chain uses TRBV12-5 with TRBJ1-2; 7 bases match TRBD1. Germline V lookup: CDR1 LGHNT, CDR2 FRNRAP. The V gene end was trimmed by 4 bases and the J gene end by 8 bases; junction bases not matched to a gene: 4. The CDR3 has 12 amino acids. CDR3 DNA: TGTGCTAGTGGTTACCAGGGGGACGGCTACACCTTC. Translating gives CASGYQGDGYTF.

The chain couples TRBV29-1 to TRBJ1-1, with TRBD1 identical over 7 bases. The CDR3 extends over 13 amino acids. The trim removed 6 bases at V and 1 base at J, leaving 5 bases unmatched. Germline assignment: CDR1 SQVTM and CDR2 ANQGSEA. The CDR3 spells CSVYRGGNTEAFF. The CDR3 DNA sequence: TGCAGCGTCTACAGGGGTGGGAACACTGAAGCTTTCTTT. The full variable domain, with the rest looked up from reference TRBV29-1 and TRBJ1-1, is SAVISQKPSRDICQRGTSLTIQCQVDSQVTMMFWYRQQPGQSLTLIATANQGSEATYESGFVIDKFPISRPNLTFSTLTVSNMSPEDSSIYLCSVYRGGNTEAFFGQGTRLTVV.

The chain combines TRBV19 with TRBJ2-7; D perhaps matches TRBD1 (6 bases). Deletions cut 3 bases from V and 0 bases from J, with 12 bases between. The germline CDR1 and CDR2 sequences are LNHDA and SQIVND (reference sequence). The CDR3 totals 15 residues. The CDR3 sequence is CASSINRDTSYEQYF. The CDR3 DNA sequence: TGTGCCAGTAGTATTAATCGGGACACCTCCTACGAGCAGTACTTC.

This clone was counted a single time. In DNA form, the CDR3 reads TGTGCCAGCAGTTTATCTCGACTAGCCAGCGACTACGAGCAGTACTTC. The encoded protein is CASSLSRLASDYEQYF. The chain employs TRBV27 and TRBJ2-7; TRBD2 aligns across 7 bases. The CDR3 sequence is 16 residues long. Germline V CDR1 and CDR2: MNHEY, SMNVEV (reference sequence). V shed 0 bases and J 3 bases; nucleotides not matched to a gene: 8.

This clone is a singleton in its sample. The chain recombines TRBV5-6 with TRBJ2-5, with D possibly matching TRBD2 (6 bases). CDR3 size: 14 residues. V was trimmed by 4 bases and J by 4 bases, leaving 14 bases between them. Germline V gene sequence: CDR1 SGHDT, CDR2 YYEEEE. CDR3 DNA sequence: TGTGCCAGCAGCACCGTAGGCGGGGCAGAGACCCAGTACTTC. It codes for CASSTVGGAETQYF.

V gene TRBV15 combines with J gene TRBJ1-5; D may be TRBD1 (6 bases). The CDR3 loop spans 15 amino acids. Germline loops: CDR1 LNHNV, CDR2 YYDKDF (reference sequence). The V gene lost 5 bases and the J gene lost 6 bases, with 17 bases spanning the gap. The DNA for the CDR3 is TGTGCCACCAGCGAACGTACAGGGTTGGGTCAGCCCCAGCATTTT. Translation: CATSERTGLGQPQHF.

This rearrangement joins TRBV28 to TRBJ2-4; TRBD1 agrees at 9 bases. The CDR3 is 21 amino acids. Per germline, CDR1 MDHEN and CDR2 SYDVKM. The V gene end was trimmed by 6 bases and the J gene end by 0 bases; junction bases not matched to a gene: 21. Here the CDR3 reads CASSSNRDRVYQGAAKNIQYF. DNA of the CDR3: TGTGCCAGCAGCTCTAACCGGGACAGGGTCTATCAGGGGGCAGCCAAAAACATTCAGTACTTC.

The CDR3 protein is CASGHTDTQYF. The CDR3 DNA follows: TGTGCCAGCGGCCATACAGATACGCAGTATTTT. The chain recombines TRBV9 with TRBJ2-3; D call uncertain. The CDR3 consists of 11 residues. The V and J ends lost 7 bases and 3 bases respectively, with 6 bases between them. Germline V gene sequence: CDR1 SGDLS, CDR2 YYNGEE.